A selection of T cell receptor beta chains follows, all from one sample in a study of identical twins. TCRdb re-called the 5' RACE reads through MiXCR, storing one row per CDR3 protein. The repertoire has about 550,000 distinct CDR3 sequences, approximately 20% of them found once; the top ten carry 0.48%. The same specimen was also included in a second study, on yellow fever vaccine responses in identical twins.

Sequenced input: CD4+ T cells sorted from blood. These receptors originate from a woman between 18 and 29 years old in good health. Each CDR3 is given with its conserved first and last residue. The D gene is left open where the match is weak. The size of a clone is reported for some rows only, either as once, few or many, or as a class for expanded clones.

clone_size j_call v_call d_call cdr3_length cdr3_aa cdr3_nt
NA TRBJ2-1 TRBV5-1 NA 14 CASSAFEGGGEQFF TGCGCCAGCAGCGCCTTCGAGGGGGGCGGGGAGCAGTTCTTC
NA TRBJ2-1 TRBV7-9 NA 17 CASSGTGRERNYNEQFF TGTGCCAGCAGCGGCACAGGGCGCGAGCGTAATTACAATGAGCAGTTCTTC
few TRBJ2-7 TRBV6-1 TRBD1 14 CASRRQGASTGQYF TGTGCCAGCAGAAGACAGGGGGCTTCAACGGGGCAGTACTTC
NA TRBJ2-5 TRBV7-8 TRBD2 16 CASSRVGTTPLRTQYF TGTGCCAGCAGCCGGGTGGGGACTACCCCACTGAGGACCCAGTACTTC
NA TRBJ2-2 TRBV15 NA 13 CATRTANTGELFF TGTGCCACCAGGACAGCGAACACCGGGGAGCTGTTTTTT
NA TRBJ2-5 TRBV7-9 NA 15 CASSFGLQGQETQYF TGTGCCAGCAGCTTCGGACTCCAGGGACAAGAGACCCAGTACTTC
NA TRBJ2-4 TRBV28 NA 14 CASSLITAKNIQYF TGTGCCAGCAGTTTAATTACAGCCAAAAACATTCAGTACTTC
NA TRBJ2-5 TRBV15 TRBD2 17 CATSTNYVSGRLETQYF TGTGCCACCAGCACAAATTACGTCAGCGGGAGGCTGGAGACCCAGTACTTC
few TRBJ1-3 TRBV20-1 TRBD1 16 CSATGQEVLSGNTIYF TGCAGTGCTACGGGACAGGAGGTCCTCTCTGGAAACACCATATATTTT
NA TRBJ1-5 TRBV7-9 NA 15 CASSSPGPSNQPQHF TGTGCCAGCAGCTCACCGGGGCCTAGCAATCAGCCCCAGCATTTT